The rows below give T cell receptor beta chains drawn from one sample of a study of cytomegalovirus exposure and HLA in healthy donors. The method was immunoSEQ multiplex PCR; TCRdb's version includes in-frame clones alone and lacks a portion of them. Of roughly 130,000 clones in the sample, 75% to 85% were seen once. The sequencing input was PBMCs. These receptors were collected from a male donor in good health and CMV-seronegative. CDR3s include the opening cysteine and the closing phenylalanine or tryptophan. A D gene is named only where the DNA matches it firmly. Expanded clones are given a class, and other clones once, few, many or no size at all.

TGTGCCAGCAGTTTGGTCGGTGTCACCGGGGAGCTGTTTTTT,CASSLVGVTGELFF,NA,TRBJ2-2,14,NA,TRBV28
TGTGCCAGCAGTCGCCGACAGGGTGCGAACACTGAAGCTTTCTTT,CASSRRQGANTEAFF,TRBD1,TRBJ1-1,15,NA,TRBV6-5
TGTACCAGCAGCTTAACGGGAGGGCCTGGAGGTGAGCAGTTCTTC,CTSSLTGGPGGEQFF,TRBD2,TRBJ2-1,15,NA,TRBV11-2
TGTGCCAGTAGTTCCTCCCGTCTAGCGGGAGTGTCCTACAATGAGCAGTTCTTC,CASSSSRLAGVSYNEQFF,TRBD2,TRBJ2-1,18,once,TRBV19
TGCGCCAGCAGCCAAAAAGGTACAGGGGGCACGAACCGGGAAAAACTGTTTTTT,CASSQKGTGGTNREKLFF,TRBD1,TRBJ1-4,18,NA,TRBV4-1
TGTGCCAGCAGTGGCCAACTAGCCAAAAACAGTCAGTACTTC,CASSGQLAKNSQYF,NA,TRBJ2-4,14,NA,TRBV6-1
TGTGCCAGCGCCTTGACTCAGTCTAGCGGGGGCCCCGGGGAGACCCAGTACTTC,CASALTQSSGGPGETQYF,TRBD2,TRBJ2-5,18,NA,TRBV27
TGTGCCAGCAGCCCCTGGGACTTCCGCAAGAACAATGAGCAGTTCTTC,CASSPWDFRKNNEQFF,NA,TRBJ2-1,16,NA,TRBV11-2
TGTGCCAGCAGTAGAACGGGGGTGGGGTTCTATGGCTACACCTTC,CASSRTGVGFYGYTF,NA,TRBJ1-2,15,NA,TRBV11-2
TGCAGCGTGGATATAGGGGGCAAGGGAGAGACCCAGTACTTC,CSVDIGGKGETQYF,TRBD1,TRBJ2-5,14,once,TRBV29-1
TGTGCCAGCAGCGTCTCGTCAGGGGGCGAGGGCAATGGCTACACCTTC,CASSVSSGGEGNGYTF,TRBD1,TRBJ1-2,16,NA,TRBV9
TGCGCCAACTCAACAGGGACCTTCCTCCACGAGCAGTACTTC,CANSTGTFLHEQYF,NA,TRBJ2-7,14,NA,TRBV10-1
TGTGCCAGCAGAGCGGGGAGGATCAACATTCAGTACTTC,CASRAGRINIQYF,TRBD2,TRBJ2-4,13,NA,TRBV6-5